The next 20 T cell receptor beta chains were all read from a single sample in a study of T cells after yellow fever vaccination. MiXCR was run by TCRdb on the 5' RACE reads, yielding one entry per CDR3 protein. This sample has approximately 260,000 distinct CDR3 sequences, with 10% to 15% found just once. The source was CD4+ T cells sorted from PBMCs, collected 45 days after the yellow fever booster vaccination. The receptors stem from a man in his thirties or forties who received the YFV17D yellow fever vaccine.

The CDR3 DNA is TGTGCCACCAGCAGGACCGGACAGGCCGCGGGTGAGCAGTTCTTC. Encoded protein: CATSRTGQAAGEQFF. This chain connects TRBV15 to TRBJ2-1; 7 bases match TRBD1. The CDR3 extends over 15 amino acids. V trimming: 3 bases; J trimming: 9 bases; junction bases outside the gene matches: 11. Germline values: CDR1 LNHNV, CDR2 YYDKDF (reference sequence). The entire variable domain, with the rest obtained from reference TRBV15 and TRBJ2-1, is as follows: DAMVIQNPRYQVTQFGKPVTLSCSQTLNHNVMYWYQQKSSQAPKLLFHYYDKDFNNEADTPDNFQSRRPNTSFCFLDIRSPGLGDTAMYLCATSRTGQAAGEQFFGPGTRLTVL.

The CDR3 DNA reads TGTGCCAGCAGTTACTCGAAACGGGGTTATTCCGAGCAGTACTTC. Amino acid sequence: CASSYSKRGYSEQYF. The rearrangement uses TRBV6-5 and TRBJ2-7; tentatively, D is TRBD2 (5 bases). CDR3 length: 15 residues. Between the trimmed V and J ends, which lost 0 bases and 6 bases, there was a span of 15 bases. From germline, CDR1 is MNHEY and CDR2 SVGAGI.

The chain combines TRBV9 with TRBJ1-2, with D perhaps matching TRBD1 (6 bases). There are 14 residues in the CDR3. Germline-derived CDR1 and CDR2 are SGDLS and YYNGEE. The ends were cut back, 2 bases at V and 2 bases at J, with 10 bases in the middle. CDR3 protein: CASSVGQGNYGYTF. The CDR3 nucleotides are TGTGCCAGCAGCGTGGGCCAGGGGAACTATGGCTACACCTTC.

The chain has TRBV5-1 and TRBJ1-4, with a tentative D call TRBD1 (6 bases). This CDR3 has 14 residues. V lost 6 bases and J 3 bases, leaving 12 bases between the germline ends. CDR1 is SGHRS and CDR2 is YFSETQ in the germline V gene. CDR3 residues: CASTKGQPNEKLFF. CDR3 coding DNA: TGCGCCAGCACGAAAGGACAGCCTAATGAAAAACTGTTTTTT.

J is TRBJ2-2 and V is TRBV7-3; TRBD2 matches at 9 bases. The CDR3 length is 16 residues. CDR1 is SGHTA and CDR2 is FQGTGA in the germline V gene. Trimming cost V 5 bases and J 4 bases; bases outside gene matches: 8. Here the CDR3 reads CASSQLAGPVTGELFF. As DNA, the CDR3 is TGTGCCAGCAGCCAGCTAGCGGGACCTGTCACCGGGGAGCTGTTTTTT. The complete variable domain, with remaining parts taken from reference TRBV7-3 and TRBJ2-2, reads GAGVSQTPSNKVTEKGKYVELRCDPISGHTALYWYRQSLGQGPEFLIYFQGTGAADDSGLPNDRFFAVRPEGSVSTLKIQRTERGDSAVYLCASSQLAGPVTGELFFGEGSRLTVL.

This clonotype turned up a few times. The chain couples TRBV4-3 to TRBJ2-1; D may correspond to TRBD1 or TRBD2 (5 bases each). V lost 3 bases and J 8 bases, leaving 14 bases between the germline ends. Germline-derived CDR1 and CDR2 are LGHNA and YSLEER. The CDR3 length is 14 residues. CDR3 nucleotides: TGCGCCAGCAGCCAGCTCAGGGAGAGCCATGAGCAGTTCTTC. The encoded protein is CASSQLRESHEQFF.

The V gene is TRBV7-2, the J gene TRBJ2-5; tentatively, D is TRBD1 or TRBD2 (6 bases each). This CDR3 contains 13 residues. Germline CDR1 SGHTA, CDR2 FQGNSA. V lost 6 bases and J lost 4, with 12 bases in between. The CDR3 sequence is CASSRGGSETQYF. CDR3 coding DNA: TGTGCCAGCAGTCGAGGGGGGTCAGAGACCCAGTACTTC.

The chain links TRBV20-1 to TRBJ2-3; D is ambiguous. CDR1 and CDR2 (germline): DFQATT, SNEGSKA (reference sequence). The CDR3 runs to 11 residues. CDR3 amino acids: CSTRGTDTQYF. CDR3 DNA: TGCAGCACAAGAGGCACAGATACGCAGTATTTT.

This clonotype was seen a few times. The chain carries TRBV29-1 and TRBJ1-4, with a tentative D call TRBD1 (6 bases). CDR3 size: 11 residues. Trimming pared 3 bases from V and 10 bases from J, leaving 9 bases between. Germline CDR1 is SQVTM and CDR2 is ANQGSEA. This CDR3 is CSVEQQGKLFF. In nucleotides, the CDR3 is TGCAGCGTTGAGCAACAGGGAAAACTGTTTTTT.

This chain links TRBV14 with TRBJ2-3; tentatively, D is TRBD1 or TRBD2 (6 bases each). This CDR3 is 15 amino acids long. Germline CDR1 SGHDN, CDR2 FVKESK. Between the trimmed V and J ends, which lost 3 bases and 3 bases, there was a span of 13 bases. CDR3 amino acids: CASSHSRGLTDTQYF. The CDR3 nucleotides are TGTGCCAGCAGCCACAGTCGGGGGCTGACAGATACGCAGTATTTT.

The genes are TRBV7-6 and TRBJ2-7, with 11 bases identical to TRBD2. The J segment lost 0 bases and the V segment lost 1 base, leaving 14 bases of the junction unmatched. The germline V gene encodes CDR1 SGHVS and CDR2 FNYEAQ. The CDR3 is 20 residues long. This CDR3 is CASSLVSGMSGTSGSYEQYF. The CDR3 DNA reads TGTGCCAGCAGCTTAGTATCCGGGATGTCAGGGACTAGCGGCTCCTACGAGCAGTACTTC. Complete variable domain (other parts from reference TRBV7-6 and TRBJ2-7): GAGVSQSPRYKVTKRGQDVALRCDPISGHVSLYWYRQALGQGPEFLTYFNYEAQQDKSGLPNDRFSAERPEGSISTLTIQRTEQRDSAMYRCASSLVSGMSGTSGSYEQYFGPGTRLTVT.

The chain employs TRBV29-1 and TRBJ2-3; 8 positions match TRBD1. J gave up 0 bases and V 5 bases, and 4 bases lay outside the gene matches. This CDR3 comprises 14 residues. Germline loops: CDR1 SQVTM, CDR2 ANQGSEA. CDR3 DNA: TGCAGCGTTTCTACAGGGGGGAGCACAGATACGCAGTATTTT. It specifies CSVSTGGSTDTQYF.

This clonotype was counted only a few times. V gene TRBV5-6 combines with J gene TRBJ1-1; D gene uncertain. From germline, CDR1 is SGHDT and CDR2 YYEEEE. This CDR3 contains 15 residues. The V gene lost 0 bases and the J gene lost 8 bases, with 17 bases spanning the gap. CDR3 nucleotides: TGTGCCAGCAGCTTGGCATTAACTCTCCCTGGGGAAGCTTTCTTT. This translates into CASSLALTLPGEAFF. The full variable domain, with the rest looked up from reference TRBV5-6 and TRBJ1-1, is DAGVTQSPTHLIKTRGQQVTLRCSPKSGHDTVSWYQQALGQGPQFIFQYYEEEERQRGNFPDRFSGHQFPNYSSELNVNALLLGDSALYLCASSLALTLPGEAFFGQGTRLTVV.

In its sample, this clonotype was seen a few times. This chain joins TRBV25-1 and TRBJ2-7; D is perhaps TRBD2 (5 bases). This CDR3 comprises 14 residues. The ends were cut back, 2 bases at V and 5 bases at J, with 13 bases in the middle. The germline CDR1 and CDR2 sequences are MGHDK and SYGVNS. CDR3 sequence reads: CASSEGGSRHEQYF. The CDR3 DNA reads TGTGCCAGCAGTGAAGGTGGGAGTCGACACGAGCAGTACTTC.

The V call is TRBV7-2, the J call TRBJ2-7; TRBD2 agrees at 9 bases. Germline values: CDR1 SGHTA, CDR2 FQGNSA. The ends lost 5 bases at V and 5 bases at J; junction bases unmatched: 7. The CDR3 has 14 amino acids. CDR3 amino acids: CASSPAGGWNEQYF. The CDR3 DNA reads TGTGCCAGCAGCCCCGCGGGGGGGTGGAACGAGCAGTACTTC.

This clonotype was seen a few times. The V gene is TRBV11-3, the J gene TRBJ2-2; D is perhaps TRBD1 or TRBD2 (5 bases each). V shed 5 bases and J shed 4 bases, with 20 bases lying between them. The germline CDR1 and CDR2 sequences are SGHNT and YENEEA. The CDR3 consists of 17 residues. DNA for the CDR3: TGTGCCAGCAGCAATCAAGCCTGGGGACCAGGCACCGGGGAGCTGTTTTTT. It specifies CASSNQAWGPGTGELFF. The complete variable domain, with remaining parts taken from reference TRBV11-3 and TRBJ2-2, reads EAGVVQSPRYKIIEKKQPVAFWCNPISGHNTLYWYLQNLGQGPELLIRYENEEAVDDSQLPKDRFSAERLKGVDSTLKIQPAELGDSAVYLCASSNQAWGPGTGELFFGEGSRLTVL.

The sample holds a few counts of this clonotype. The CDR3 protein is CASSLGMTSGTGELFF. CDR3 DNA sequence: TGTGCCAGCAGCTTAGGCATGACTAGCGGAACCGGGGAGCTGTTTTTT. The chain links TRBV7-3 to TRBJ2-2; TRBD2 matches 9 bases. CDR1 and CDR2 from the germline V gene are SGHTA and FQGTGA. V gave up 2 bases and J gave up 5 bases; unmatched junction bases: 6. The CDR3 runs 16 residues.

The chain carries TRBV10-2 and TRBJ2-1, with 11 bases fitting TRBD2. The length of the CDR3 is 20 residues. V trimming: 4 bases; J trimming: 0 bases; junction bases outside the gene matches: 14. CDR1 is WSHSY, CDR2 SAAADI, per germline. The CDR3, as DNA: TGCGCCAGCAGTGTGGGGGTCCGGACTAGCGGGCGAGGCTCCTACAATGAGCAGTTCTTC. Translated: CASSVGVRTSGRGSYNEQFF.

At least ten counts were recorded for this clonotype. In DNA form, the CDR3 reads TGCAGTGCTTCCCAAGGAATCTACGAGCAGTACTTC. Amino acid sequence: CSASQGIYEQYF. The J gene is TRBJ2-7, the V gene TRBV20-1; D gene uncertain. The CDR3 extends over 12 amino acids. Trimming took off 5 bases at V and 3 bases at J, with 11 bases between the two ends. CDR1 is DFQATT and CDR2 is SNEGSKA in the germline V gene (reference sequence).

This clonotype has just a few counts. This sequence joins TRBV10-2 and TRBJ2-1; the D call may be TRBD1 or TRBD2 (6 bases each). The CDR3 totals 15 residues. The V gene's germline CDR1 is WSHSY and CDR2 SAAADI. The V end was cut by 4 bases, the J end by 0 bases, with 10 bases between. CDR3 nucleotide sequence: TGCGCCAGCAGTGCGGGGGCTAGCTCCTACAATGAGCAGTTCTTC. Translation: CASSAGASSYNEQFF.